This T cell receptor beta chain was identified in a study of cytomegalovirus exposure and HLA in healthy donors. Regarding the study as a whole: What a later analysis reportedly showed was that an Asian-associated ancestry cluster had fewer N-insertions than the roughly 670-donor mean. Rare TCR sequences predominated, though certain public TCRs were found in many donors.

Only one count was recorded for this clone. Its antigen is currently unknown. CDR1 and CDR2 (germline): SGHRS, YFSETQ. Trimming cost V 0 bases and J 6 bases; bases outside gene matches: 9. This CDR3 contains 15 residues. Regarding donors, all were healthy bone marrow donors. PCR involved 60 Vbeta and 13 Jbeta primers. Using immunoSEQ multiplex PCR, the repertoire was profiled, and TCRdb retains in-frame clones only, with some absent. This table holds approximately 250,000 clones, about 77% found once. The source of this sequence is a boy aged 10-17 years in good health and CMV-seronegative. The genes are TRBV5-1 and TRBJ2-7; TRBD2 matches 7 bases. Material: PBMCs. The CDR3 reads CASSLEGGESFEQYF. The DNA of the CDR3 is TGCGCCAGCAGCTTGGAGGGAGGGGAGTCATTCGAGCAGTACTTC.